Below, one TCR beta chain is given with its context. The antigen is unknown. The data stem from a study of T cell responses to AZD1222 COVID-19 vaccine. Points from the study as a whole: Mostly white British, mostly female donors; authors suggested clonal diversity may be underestimated.

Germline values: CDR1 LGHDT, CDR2 YNNKEL (reference sequence). This CDR3 has 16 amino acids. J was trimmed by 1 base and V by 1 base; bases with no gene match: 3. Profiled with immunoSEQ multiplex PCR; TCRdb holds only in-frame clones, not every one. The repertoire holds under 150,000 clones, roughly four fifths seen once, with about 4% in the top ten. This TCR was sampled from an adult in good health. The V and J genes are TRBV3-1 (or the pseudogene TRBV3-2) and TRBJ2-2; 7 nucleotides agree with TRBD1. The source material was peripheral blood, sampled on day 0 of MenACWY control vaccination. CDR3 nucleotide sequence: TGTGCCAGCAGCCAAGTTTCAGGGGGGAACACCGGGGAGCTGTTTTTT. Translation: CASSQVSGGNTGELFF.